What follows is one T cell receptor (beta chain) and its context. As yet, its antigen is unknown. The study defined stable Graves' hyperthyroidism as no ophthalmopathy progression within 18 months. Any patient presenting with uncontrolled infection, other autoimmune disease, pregnancy or lactation was left out. This entry belongs to a study of T cells in Graves' hyperthyroidism and ophthalmopathy. Overall study results and limits: Most thyroid clonotypes expanded above 0.001 appeared in blood too.

The germline gives CDR1 MGHDK, CDR2 SYGVNS. The CDR3 contains 21 residues. V shed 3 bases and J 6 bases; nucleotides not matched to a gene: 25. Researchers amplified the TCR beta CDR3 regions from RNA transcripts. First-round RT-PCR of the TCR CDR3 relied on the HTBI primer set. TCRdb itself ran the multiplex PCR reads through MiXCR, one entry per CDR3 protein. The table includes approximately 740,000 distinct CDR3 sequences, 14% detected once. The source is a woman aged 18 to 35 with Graves' hyperthyroidism. The sequenced sample was blood. V gene TRBV25-1 combines with J gene TRBJ2-3; 9 bases line up with TRBD2. This CDR3 is CASSDALANRGVAGVEDTQYF. CDR3 DNA sequence: TGTGCCAGCAGTGACGCGCTGGCGAATCGTGGGGTAGCGGGAGTCGAGGATACGCAGTATTTT.